A single sample is the source of the 8 T cell receptor beta chains below, sequenced in a study of T cells in localized non-small cell lung cancer. Clones were read by immunoSEQ multiplex PCR, and TCRdb kept only the in-frame ones, dropping some. The data hold some 38,000 clones, with 90% to 95% observed a single time. Material: peripheral blood, obtained before any cancer treatment. These receptors came from a female donor of 60 years or more with stage I lung adenocarcinoma.

This clone is a singleton in its sample. This chain connects TRBV6-6 to TRBJ1-1, with 7 bases fitting TRBD1. There are 15 residues in the CDR3. Germline loops: CDR1 MNHNY, CDR2 SVGAGI (reference sequence). Trimming removed 6 bases from V and 11 bases from J; junction bases left unmatched: 18. The CDR3 reads CASRPQGDLRAAAFF. The CDR3, as DNA: TGTGCCAGCAGGCCTCAGGGGGATCTCCGTGCGGCGGCTTTCTTT.

This chain connects TRBV18 to TRBJ2-7, with 8 bases fitting TRBD1. The CDR3 is 16 amino acids. CDR1 KGHSH and CDR2 LQKENI come from the germline V gene. The junction had 10 bases not matched to a gene; V was cut back by 4 bases and J by 2 bases. CDR3 region: CASSQGGTGVTYEQYV. The DNA of the CDR3 is TGTGCCAGCTCACAGGGCGGGACAGGTGTTACCTACGAGCAGTACGTC.

The V call is TRBV7-9, the J call TRBJ2-3; 10 nucleotides align to TRBD2. Trimming at V came to 5 bases and at J to 4 bases, leaving 9 bases not matched to a gene. CDR3 size: 16 residues. The germline V gene encodes CDR1 SEHNR and CDR2 FQNEAQ (reference sequence). The CDR3 DNA follows: TGTGCCAGCAGCCCAGAGCGGGGGGGCATGGCAGATACGCAGTATTTT. Translating it yields CASSPERGGMADTQYF.

The chain recombines TRBV6-5 with TRBJ2-7, with D perhaps matching TRBD2 (6 bases). Per the germline V gene, CDR1 is MNHEY and CDR2 is SVGAGI. The germline V and J ends were trimmed by 10 bases and 2 bases, with 15 bases remaining between them. The CDR3 consists of 13 residues. The chain's CDR3 is CATRDSGTYEQYF. Written as DNA, the CDR3 is TGTGCCACCCGGGACTCCGGTACCTACGAGCAGTACTTC.

V and J are TRBV28 and TRBJ1-5; a possible D gene is TRBD1 (6 bases). Trimming took 2 bases from V and 1 from J, leaving 12 bases between them. The CDR3 consists of 16 residues. Germline CDR1 is MDHEN and CDR2 is SYDVKM. CDR3 DNA: TGTGCCAGCAGTTTACTCGGCAGGGGAAGCAATCAGCCCCAGCATTTT. Its translation: CASSLLGRGSNQPQHF.

The rearrangement joins TRBV14 to TRBJ2-5; D remains unclear. The germline V gene encodes CDR1 SGHDN and CDR2 FVKESK. The CDR3 runs to 11 residues. V was cut by 4 bases and J by 7 bases, with 7 bases left in between. The CDR3 is CASSRSRTQYF. The CDR3 coding sequence is TGTGCCAGCAGCCGAAGCAGGACCCAGTACTTC.

In regard to this clone: One junction end does not reproduce the germline sequence, and a read error may be involved. The chain has TRBV7-7 and TRBJ1-3; 11 nucleotides line up with TRBD1. The CDR3 has 15 residues. In germline, CDR1 is SSHAT, CDR2 FNYEAQ (reference sequence). CDR3 sequence reads: CASSLDRGPGNTIYF. CDR3 in DNA: TGTGCTAGCAGCCTGGACAGGGGGCCTGGAAACACCATATATTTT.

This clone was seen only once. This sequence joins TRBV5-1 and TRBJ1-1, with 8 bases matching TRBD1. Germline CDR1 and CDR2: SGHRS and YFSETQ. V dropped 5 bases and J dropped 3; count of bases not matched to a gene: 6. The CDR3 runs to 14 residues. The CDR3 sequence: CASRGQGLDTEAFF. Written as DNA, the CDR3 is TGCGCCAGCAGAGGACAGGGTCTTGACACTGAAGCTTTCTTT.